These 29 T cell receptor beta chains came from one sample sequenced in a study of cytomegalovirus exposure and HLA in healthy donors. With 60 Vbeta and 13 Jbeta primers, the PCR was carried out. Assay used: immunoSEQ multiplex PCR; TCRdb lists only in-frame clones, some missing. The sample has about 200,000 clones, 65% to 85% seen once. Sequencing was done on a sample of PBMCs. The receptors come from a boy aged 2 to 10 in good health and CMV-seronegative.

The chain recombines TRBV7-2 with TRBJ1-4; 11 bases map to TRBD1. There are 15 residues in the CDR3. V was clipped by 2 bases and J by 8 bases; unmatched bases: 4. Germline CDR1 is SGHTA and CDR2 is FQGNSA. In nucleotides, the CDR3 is TGTGCCAGCAGCTTATATGGGACAGGGGGAGAAAAACTGTTTTTT. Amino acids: CASSLYGTGGEKLFF.

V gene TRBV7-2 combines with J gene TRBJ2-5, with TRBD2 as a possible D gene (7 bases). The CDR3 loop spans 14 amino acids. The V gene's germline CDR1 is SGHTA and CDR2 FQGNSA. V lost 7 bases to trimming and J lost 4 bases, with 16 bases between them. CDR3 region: CASTAGGGAETQYF. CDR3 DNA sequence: TGTGCCAGCACCGCTGGCGGGGGCGCAGAGACCCAGTACTTC.

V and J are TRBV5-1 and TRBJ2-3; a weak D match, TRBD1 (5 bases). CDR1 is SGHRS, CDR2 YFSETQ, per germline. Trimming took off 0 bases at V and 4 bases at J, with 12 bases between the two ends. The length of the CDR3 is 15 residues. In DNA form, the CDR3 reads TGCGCCAGCAGCTTGGCAGGGAATGCCGCAGATACGCAGTATTTT. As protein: CASSLAGNAADTQYF.

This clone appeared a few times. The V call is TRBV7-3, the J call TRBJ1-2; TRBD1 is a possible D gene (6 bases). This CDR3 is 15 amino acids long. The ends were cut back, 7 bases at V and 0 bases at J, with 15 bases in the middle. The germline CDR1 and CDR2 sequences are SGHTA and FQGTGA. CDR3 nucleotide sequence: TGTGCCAGCACCGGGGGGACACAAGCTAACTATGGCTACACCTTC. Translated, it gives CASTGGTQANYGYTF.

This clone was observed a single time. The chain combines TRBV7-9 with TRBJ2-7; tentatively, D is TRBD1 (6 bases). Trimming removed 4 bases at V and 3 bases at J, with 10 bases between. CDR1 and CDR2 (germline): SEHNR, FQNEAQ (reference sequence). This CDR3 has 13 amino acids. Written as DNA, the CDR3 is TGTGCCAGCAGCTCTGGACAGCACTACGAGCAGTACTTC. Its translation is CASSSGQHYEQYF.

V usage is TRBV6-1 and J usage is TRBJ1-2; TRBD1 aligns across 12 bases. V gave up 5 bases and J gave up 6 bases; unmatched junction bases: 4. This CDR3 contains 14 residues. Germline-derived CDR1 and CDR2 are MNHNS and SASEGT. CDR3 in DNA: TGTGCCAGCAGTCCGGGACAGGGGGCGCATGGCTACACCTTC. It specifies CASSPGQGAHGYTF.

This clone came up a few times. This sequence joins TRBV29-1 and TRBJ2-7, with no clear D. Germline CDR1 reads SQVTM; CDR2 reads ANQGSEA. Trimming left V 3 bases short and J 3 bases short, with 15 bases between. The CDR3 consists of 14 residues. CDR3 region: CSVEAEQSSYEQYF. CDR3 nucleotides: TGCAGCGTTGAGGCGGAGCAGTCAAGCTACGAGCAGTACTTC.

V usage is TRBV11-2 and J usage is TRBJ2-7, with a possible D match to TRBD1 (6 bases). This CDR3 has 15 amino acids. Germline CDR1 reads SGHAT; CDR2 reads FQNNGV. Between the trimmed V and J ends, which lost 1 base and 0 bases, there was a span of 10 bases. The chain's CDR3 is CASSLVGAISYEQYF. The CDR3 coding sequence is TGTGCCAGCAGCTTAGTGGGGGCGATCTCCTACGAGCAGTACTTC. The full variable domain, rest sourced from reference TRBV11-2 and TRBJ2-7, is EAGVAQSPRYKIIEKRQSVAFWCNPISGHATLYWYQQILGQGPKLLIQFQNNGVVDDSQLPKDRFSAERLKGVDSTLKIQPAKLEDSAVYLCASSLVGAISYEQYFGPGTRLTVT.

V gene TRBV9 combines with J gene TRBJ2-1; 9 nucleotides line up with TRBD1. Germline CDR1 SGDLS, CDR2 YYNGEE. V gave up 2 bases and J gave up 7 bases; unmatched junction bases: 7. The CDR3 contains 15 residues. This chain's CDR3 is CASSVTGGEGNEQFF. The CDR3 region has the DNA TGTGCCAGCAGCGTTACAGGGGGCGAGGGGAATGAGCAGTTCTTC.

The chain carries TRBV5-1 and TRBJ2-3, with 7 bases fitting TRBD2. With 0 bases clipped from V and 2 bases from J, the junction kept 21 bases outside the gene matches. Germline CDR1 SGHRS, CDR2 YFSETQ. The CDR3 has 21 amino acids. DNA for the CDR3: TGCGCCAGCAGCTTGGACAGTAGGGACGGGAGACTAGCAGGGTACACAGATACGCAGTATTTT. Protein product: CASSLDSRDGRLAGYTDTQYF.

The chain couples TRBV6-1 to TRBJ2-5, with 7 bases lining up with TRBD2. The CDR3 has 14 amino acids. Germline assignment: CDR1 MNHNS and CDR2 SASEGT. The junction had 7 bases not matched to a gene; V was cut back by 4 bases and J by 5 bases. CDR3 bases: TGTGCCAGCAGTGTCGGGGGGAGTGGTGAGACCCAGTACTTC. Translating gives CASSVGGSGETQYF.

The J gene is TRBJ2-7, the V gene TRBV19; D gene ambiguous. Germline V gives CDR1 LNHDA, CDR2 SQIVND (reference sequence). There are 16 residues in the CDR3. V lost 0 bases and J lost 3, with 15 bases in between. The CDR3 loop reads CASSIEHSSLGYEQYF. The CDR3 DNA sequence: TGTGCCAGTAGTATAGAGCACAGTTCATTAGGCTACGAGCAGTACTTC.

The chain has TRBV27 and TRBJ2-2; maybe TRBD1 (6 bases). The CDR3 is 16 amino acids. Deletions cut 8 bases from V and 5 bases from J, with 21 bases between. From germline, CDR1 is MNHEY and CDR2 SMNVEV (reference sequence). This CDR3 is CASRPPGAFRTGELFF. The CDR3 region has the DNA TGTGCCAGCCGCCCTCCAGGGGCTTTCAGGACCGGGGAGCTGTTTTTT.

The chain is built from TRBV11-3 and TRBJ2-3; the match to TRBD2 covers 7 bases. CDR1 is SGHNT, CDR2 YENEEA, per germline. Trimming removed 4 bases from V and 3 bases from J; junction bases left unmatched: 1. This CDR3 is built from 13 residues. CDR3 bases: TGTGCCAGCAGCTCCGGGGGGACAGATACGCAGTATTTT. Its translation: CASSSGGTDTQYF.

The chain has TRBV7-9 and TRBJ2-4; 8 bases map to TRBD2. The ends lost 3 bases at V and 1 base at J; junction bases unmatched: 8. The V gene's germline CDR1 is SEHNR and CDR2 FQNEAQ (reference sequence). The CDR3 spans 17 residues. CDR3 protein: CASSFGRTGGAKNIQYF. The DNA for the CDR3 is TGTGCCAGCAGCTTTGGACGAACGGGGGGGGCCAAAAACATTCAGTACTTC.

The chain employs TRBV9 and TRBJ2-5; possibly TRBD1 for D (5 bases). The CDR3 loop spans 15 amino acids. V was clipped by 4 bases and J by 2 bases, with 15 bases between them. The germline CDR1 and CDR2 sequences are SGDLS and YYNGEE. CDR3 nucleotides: TGTGCCAGCAGCACCCATAGGACATCTCAAGAGACCCAGTACTTC. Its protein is CASSTHRTSQETQYF.

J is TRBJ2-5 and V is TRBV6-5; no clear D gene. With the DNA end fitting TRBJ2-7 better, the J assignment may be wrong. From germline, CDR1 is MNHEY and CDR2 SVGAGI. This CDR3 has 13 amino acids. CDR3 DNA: TGTGCCAGCAGTTACTCGGCGTACTACGAGCAGTACTTC. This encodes CASSYSAYYEQYF.

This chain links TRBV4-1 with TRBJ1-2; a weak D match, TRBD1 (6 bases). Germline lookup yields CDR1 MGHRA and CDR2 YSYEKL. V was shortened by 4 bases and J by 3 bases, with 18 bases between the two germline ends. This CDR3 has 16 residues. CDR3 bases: TGCGCCAGCAGCCGCAATTTACAGGGCTCTTACTATGGCTACACCTTC. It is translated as CASSRNLQGSYYGYTF.

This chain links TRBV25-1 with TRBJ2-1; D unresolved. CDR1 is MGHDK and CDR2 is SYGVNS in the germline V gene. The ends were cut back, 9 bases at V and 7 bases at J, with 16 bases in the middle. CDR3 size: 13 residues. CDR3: CASGELSGNEQFF. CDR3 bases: TGTGCCAGTGGAGAGCTTAGTGGGAATGAGCAGTTCTTC.

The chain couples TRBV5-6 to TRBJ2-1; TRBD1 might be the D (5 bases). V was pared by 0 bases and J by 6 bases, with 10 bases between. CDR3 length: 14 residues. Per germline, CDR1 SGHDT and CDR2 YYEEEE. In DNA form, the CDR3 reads TGTGCCAGCAGCTTGGCAGGGTTGGTCAATGAGCAGTTCTTC. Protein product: CASSLAGLVNEQFF. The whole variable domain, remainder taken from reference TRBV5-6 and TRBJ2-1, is DAGVTQSPTHLIKTRGQQVTLRCSPKSGHDTVSWYQQALGQGPQFIFQYYEEEERQRGNFPDRFSGHQFPNYSSELNVNALLLGDSALYLCASSLAGLVNEQFFGPGTRLTVL.

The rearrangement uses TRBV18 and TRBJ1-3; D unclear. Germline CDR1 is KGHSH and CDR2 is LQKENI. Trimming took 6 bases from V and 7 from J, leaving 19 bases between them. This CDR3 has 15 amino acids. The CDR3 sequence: CASSPLGGVGNTIYF. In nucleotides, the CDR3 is TGTGCCAGCTCTCCCTTGGGAGGCGTCGGGAACACCATATATTTT.

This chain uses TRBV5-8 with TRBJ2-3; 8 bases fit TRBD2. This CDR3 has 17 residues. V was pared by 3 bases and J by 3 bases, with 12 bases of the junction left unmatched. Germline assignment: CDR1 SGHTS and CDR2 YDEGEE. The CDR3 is CASSWRGIAGRTDTQYF. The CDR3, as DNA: TGTGCCAGCAGCTGGAGGGGAATAGCGGGGAGAACAGATACGCAGTATTTT.

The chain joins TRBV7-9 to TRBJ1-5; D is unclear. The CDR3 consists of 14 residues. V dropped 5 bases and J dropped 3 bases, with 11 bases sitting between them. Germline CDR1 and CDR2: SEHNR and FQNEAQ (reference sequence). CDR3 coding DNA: TGTGCCAGCAGCACCGGAGGGAACAATCAGCCCCAGCATTTT. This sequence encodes CASSTGGNNQPQHF.

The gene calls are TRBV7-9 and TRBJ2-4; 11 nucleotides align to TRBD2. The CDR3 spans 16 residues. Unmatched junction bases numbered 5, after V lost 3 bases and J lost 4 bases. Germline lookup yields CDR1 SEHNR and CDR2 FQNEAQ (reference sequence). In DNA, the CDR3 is TGTGCCAGCAGCTTTGGACTAGCGGGCGATAAAAACATTCAGTACTTC. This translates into CASSFGLAGDKNIQYF.

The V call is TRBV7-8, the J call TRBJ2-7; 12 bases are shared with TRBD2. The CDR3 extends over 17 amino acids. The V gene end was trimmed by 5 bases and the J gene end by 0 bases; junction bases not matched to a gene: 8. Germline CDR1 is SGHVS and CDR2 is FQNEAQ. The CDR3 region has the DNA TGTGCCAGCAGCGTTACTAGCGGGGGGATCAGCTCCTACGAGCAGTACTTC. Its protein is CASSVTSGGISSYEQYF.

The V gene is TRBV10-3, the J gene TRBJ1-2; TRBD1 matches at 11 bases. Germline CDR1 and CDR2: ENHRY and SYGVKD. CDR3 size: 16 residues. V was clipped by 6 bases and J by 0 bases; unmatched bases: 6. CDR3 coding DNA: TGTGCCATCAGCCGGGACAGGGGGGGTTCTAACTATGGCTACACCTTC. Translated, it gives CAISRDRGGSNYGYTF.

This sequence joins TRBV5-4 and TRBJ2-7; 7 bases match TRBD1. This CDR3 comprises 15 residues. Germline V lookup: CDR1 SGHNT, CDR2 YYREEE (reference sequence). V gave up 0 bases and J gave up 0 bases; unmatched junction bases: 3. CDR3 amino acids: CASSLVAGGSYEQYF. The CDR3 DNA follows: TGTGCCAGCAGCTTGGTGGCAGGGGGCTCCTACGAGCAGTACTTC.

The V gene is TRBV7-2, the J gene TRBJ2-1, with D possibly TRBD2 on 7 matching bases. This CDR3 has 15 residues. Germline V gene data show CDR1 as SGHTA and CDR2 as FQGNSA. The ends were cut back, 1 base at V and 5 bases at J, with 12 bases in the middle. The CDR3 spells CASSLGGGVNNEQFF. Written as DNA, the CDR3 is TGTGCCAGCAGCTTAGGAGGGGGGGTTAACAATGAGCAGTTCTTC. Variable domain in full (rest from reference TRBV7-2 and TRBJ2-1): GAGVSQSPSNKVTEKGKDVELRCDPISGHTALYWYRQSLGQGLEFLIYFQGNSAPDKSGLPSDRFSAERTGGSVSTLTIQRTQQEDSAVYLCASSLGGGVNNEQFFGPGTRLTVL.

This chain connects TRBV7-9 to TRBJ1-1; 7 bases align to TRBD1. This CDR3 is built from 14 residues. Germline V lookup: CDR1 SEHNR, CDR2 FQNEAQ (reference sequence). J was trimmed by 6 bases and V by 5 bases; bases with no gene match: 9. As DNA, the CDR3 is TGTGCCAGCAGCATGGTACAGGGGCCCCCTGAAGCTTTCTTT. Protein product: CASSMVQGPPEAFF.